This T cell receptor beta chain comes out of a study of identical twins. Deletions cut 1 base from V and 10 bases from J, with 11 bases between. The CDR3 sequence is 14 residues long. TCRdb itself ran the 5' RACE reads through MiXCR, one entry per CDR3 protein. The sample gives some 760,000 distinct CDR3 sequences, approximately 18% of which show up once; approximately 14% is in the top ten. The sample also formed part of further work on T cells expressing NK-cell markers. According to that study: In several experiments, an anti-gamma-delta TCR antibody restricted sorting to alpha-beta TCR T cells.

The sample taken for sequencing was PBMCs. The TCR was taken from a woman aged 18-35 years in good health. The chain carries TRBV12-3 or TRBV12-4 and TRBJ1-6, with D possibly TRBD1 on 6 matching bases. For the CDR3, the DNA is TGTGCCAGCAGTTTAGAGGGGGGTACCTCACCCCTCCACTTT. Translating it yields CASSLEGGTSPLHF.